The rows below give T cell receptor beta chains drawn from one sample of a study of shared clonotypes between healthy human individuals. Sequenced by immunoSEQ multiplex PCR; TCRdb stores in-frame clones only, minus some. Of about 2 million clones in the sample, about 94% were seen once. Sequenced material: naive CD8+ T cells sorted from blood. These receptors came from a man aged 18-30 years in good health. Both conserved end residues are trimmed from each CDR3. The D gene is left open where the match is weak. A clone size is listed for some rows: how often the clone was seen (once, few, many), or a class if it is expanded.

D gene: .; V gene: TRBV2; J gene: TRBJ2-5; clone size: .; CDR3 protein: ASSDDQETQY
D gene: .; V gene: TRBV9; J gene: TRBJ2-7; clone size: .; CDR3 protein: ASSVGTGITYEQY
D gene: TRBD1; V gene: TRBV7-9; J gene: TRBJ1-2; clone size: .; CDR3 protein: ASSLMATGGNYGYT
D gene: .; V gene: TRBV7-9; J gene: TRBJ1-6; clone size: few; CDR3 protein: ASTEGHNSPLH
D gene: .; V gene: TRBV11-2; J gene: TRBJ1-1; clone size: once; CDR3 protein: ASSSHPHIRATEAF
D gene: .; V gene: TRBV4-3; J gene: TRBJ2-3; clone size: .; CDR3 protein: ASSQDGRPSDTQY
D gene: .; V gene: TRBV28; J gene: TRBJ1-1; clone size: .; CDR3 protein: ASSRTPNTEAF
D gene: .; V gene: TRBV4-3; J gene: TRBJ2-5; clone size: .; CDR3 protein: ASSQDKTGVGQETQY
D gene: TRBD2; V gene: TRBV5-4; J gene: TRBJ2-7; clone size: .; CDR3 protein: ASSPSSGVGSYEQY
D gene: TRBD1; V gene: TRBV5-3; J gene: TRBJ2-7; clone size: .; CDR3 protein: ARSPPYRGPYYEQY
D gene: .; V gene: TRBV29-1; J gene: TRBJ2-7; clone size: .; CDR3 protein: SVALASGYEQY
D gene: TRBD2; V gene: TRBV4-1; J gene: TRBJ2-1; clone size: .; CDR3 protein: ASSQGRGGGDNEQF
D gene: TRBD1; V gene: TRBV7-9; J gene: TRBJ2-1; clone size: once; CDR3 protein: ASSLAQGALNEQF
D gene: .; V gene: TRBV6-1; J gene: TRBJ2-7; clone size: .; CDR3 protein: ASNDRRNYEQY
D gene: .; V gene: TRBV27; J gene: TRBJ2-6; clone size: .; CDR3 protein: ASSPGVSGANVLT
D gene: .; V gene: TRBV27; J gene: TRBJ2-7; clone size: .; CDR3 protein: ASSLSPDSYEQY
D gene: .; V gene: TRBV27; J gene: TRBJ1-1; clone size: once; CDR3 protein: ASSWRFGRGTEAF
D gene: TRBD1; V gene: TRBV19; J gene: TRBJ1-5; clone size: .; CDR3 protein: ASSRTGLSALRNQPQH
D gene: .; V gene: TRBV6-5; J gene: TRBJ2-7; clone size: once; CDR3 protein: ASSYSMVNEQY
D gene: .; V gene: TRBV11-2; J gene: TRBJ2-1; clone size: once; CDR3 protein: ASSRNEQF
D gene: TRBD2; V gene: TRBV27; J gene: TRBJ2-1; clone size: .; CDR3 protein: ASSGSASGGNEQF
D gene: TRBD2; V gene: TRBV2; J gene: TRBJ2-7; clone size: .; CDR3 protein: ASRGGTMTSGSAYEQY
D gene: TRBD2; V gene: TRBV4-3; J gene: TRBJ2-2; clone size: .; CDR3 protein: ASSPSGLATDTGELF
D gene: .; V gene: TRBV6-5; J gene: TRBJ1-2; clone size: .; CDR3 protein: ASTRGDGYT
D gene: .; V gene: TRBV7-6; J gene: TRBJ2-7; clone size: .; CDR3 protein: ASSLEAESYEQY
D gene: .; V gene: TRBV11-2; J gene: TRBJ2-5; clone size: .; CDR3 protein: ASSLSETQY
D gene: .; V gene: TRBV7-9; J gene: TRBJ2-7; clone size: .; CDR3 protein: ASSLAAGEQY
D gene: TRBD1; V gene: TRBV6-5; J gene: TRBJ1-1; clone size: once; CDR3 protein: ASSPWDRLNTEAF
D gene: .; V gene: TRBV7-8; J gene: TRBJ1-2; clone size: .; CDR3 protein: ASSLVRGETEVLVNDGYT
D gene: TRBD2; V gene: TRBV5-6; J gene: TRBJ2-1; clone size: .; CDR3 protein: ASSLLGLAGGNEQF
D gene: .; V gene: TRBV29-1; J gene: TRBJ2-5; clone size: .; CDR3 protein: SVDLGRAQETQY
D gene: .; V gene: TRBV7-9; J gene: TRBJ2-7; clone size: .; CDR3 protein: ASSPSGTASYEQY
D gene: .; V gene: TRBV27; J gene: TRBJ2-7; clone size: .; CDR3 protein: ASSLSISGGGYEQY
D gene: .; V gene: TRBV27; J gene: TRBJ1-5; clone size: .; CDR3 protein: ASSDQGFDSNQPQH
D gene: .; V gene: TRBV9; J gene: TRBJ2-1; clone size: .; CDR3 protein: ASSVGAGHEQF
D gene: TRBD1; V gene: TRBV5-6; J gene: TRBJ2-7; clone size: .; CDR3 protein: ASSYTGEYEQY
D gene: .; V gene: TRBV27; J gene: TRBJ2-5; clone size: .; CDR3 protein: ASSSFRAGQETQY
D gene: .; V gene: TRBV7-9; J gene: TRBJ1-6; clone size: .; CDR3 protein: ASSLGDPSTYNSPLH
D gene: TRBD2; V gene: TRBV9; J gene: TRBJ2-3; clone size: .; CDR3 protein: ASSVAGTSSNTQY
D gene: .; V gene: TRBV6-6; J gene: TRBJ2-2; clone size: .; CDR3 protein: ASSQLKANTGELF
D gene: .; V gene: TRBV5-6; J gene: TRBJ2-7; clone size: .; CDR3 protein: ASSFASSSYEQY
D gene: .; V gene: TRBV14; J gene: TRBJ2-5; clone size: .; CDR3 protein: ASSQAGMYGIVTQY
D gene: TRBD2; V gene: TRBV6-6; J gene: TRBJ2-7; clone size: .; CDR3 protein: ASSYGTSGSYEQY
D gene: .; V gene: TRBV27; J gene: TRBJ1-1; clone size: .; CDR3 protein: ASSSYTGTLGGAF
D gene: TRBD1; V gene: TRBV7-9; J gene: TRBJ1-1; clone size: .; CDR3 protein: ASSSQTGGIWTEAF
D gene: TRBD2; V gene: TRBV4-3; J gene: TRBJ2-7; clone size: .; CDR3 protein: ASSQERESYEQY
D gene: .; V gene: TRBV6-5; J gene: TRBJ2-1; clone size: .; CDR3 protein: ASSYSRGVGDEQF
D gene: TRBD2; V gene: TRBV5-1; J gene: TRBJ2-7; clone size: .; CDR3 protein: ASSLEISGSFYEQY
D gene: .; V gene: TRBV9; J gene: TRBJ2-7; clone size: .; CDR3 protein: ASSQGQAGYEQY
D gene: TRBD1; V gene: TRBV7-9; J gene: TRBJ1-1; clone size: .; CDR3 protein: ASSFGDREDTEAF
D gene: .; V gene: TRBV6-1; J gene: TRBJ2-7; clone size: once; CDR3 protein: ASSGLGFGNEQY
D gene: TRBD1; V gene: TRBV2; J gene: TRBJ1-5; clone size: .; CDR3 protein: ASSETGDLSNQPQH
D gene: TRBD1; V gene: TRBV13; J gene: TRBJ1-2; clone size: .; CDR3 protein: ASSATGTGPYGYT
D gene: .; V gene: TRBV7-9; J gene: TRBJ1-1; clone size: .; CDR3 protein: ASSLGWGKDTEAF
D gene: TRBD1; V gene: TRBV13; J gene: TRBJ1-1; clone size: .; CDR3 protein: ASSWGTGGTEAF
D gene: TRBD2; V gene: TRBV30; J gene: TRBJ2-1; clone size: .; CDR3 protein: ARTSAGWGLAGYEQF
D gene: .; V gene: TRBV4-3; J gene: TRBJ2-2; clone size: .; CDR3 protein: ASSLDTGELF
D gene: TRBD1; V gene: TRBV10-3; J gene: TRBJ2-7; clone size: .; CDR3 protein: AAGQGAYEQY
D gene: .; V gene: TRBV6-5; J gene: TRBJ1-5; clone size: .; CDR3 protein: ASTKYDYQPQH